This TCR beta chain was documented in a study of cytomegalovirus exposure and HLA in healthy donors. The CDR3 runs to 11 residues. Using immunoSEQ multiplex PCR, the repertoire was profiled, and TCRdb retains in-frame clones only, with some absent. Seen here are some 290,000 clones, roughly 90% observed once, and the top ten hold about 0.96%. The rearrangement links TRBV7-5 to TRBJ1-5. TRBV7-5 is classified as a pseudogene. This receptor was taken from a man younger than 40 in good health and CMV-seronegative. The sequencing sample was made of PBMCs. The CDR3 loop is CVRSPERPQHF. For the CDR3, the DNA is TGTGTCAGAAGCCCGGAGCGACCCCAGCATTTT.